This T cell receptor (beta chain) was retrieved from a study of T-cell reconstitution after alpha-beta-depleted transplantation in children. V lost 7 bases and J lost 4, with 15 bases in between. Looked up from germline, CDR1 is SGHRS and CDR2 is YFSETQ. This CDR3 is 13 amino acids long. The TCRbeta library was prepared with unique molecular identifiers. TCRdb itself ran the PCR reads through MiXCR, one entry per CDR3 protein. The sample lists more than 200,000 distinct CDR3 sequences, approximately 8.4% seen once, with 35% in the top ten. This clonotype was recorded many times. This receptor was obtained from a male patient between 2 and 9 years old who had a stem cell transplant for acute myeloid leukemia, so the T cells may come from the graft donor. Sequenced here: PBMCs, mostly from graft donor cells, sampled 360 days after TCRalphabeta/CD19-depleted stem cell transplant. The chain combines TRBV5-1 with TRBJ2-7; D tentatively reads TRBD1 or TRBD2 (5 bases each). CDR3 amino acids: CASRRDRGYEQYV. As DNA, the CDR3 is TGCGCCAGCCGCCGGGACCGGGGTTACGAGCAGTACGTC.